This T cell receptor beta chain is drawn from a study of cytomegalovirus exposure and HLA in healthy donors. A remark on this clone: No antigen is known for it.

The CDR3 totals 15 residues. Germline CDR1 reads KGHSH; CDR2 reads LQKENI. V was clipped by 4 bases and J by 8 bases; unmatched bases: 12. Findings of the study overall: Evidence from a later analysis indicated that most CMV-associated TCR beta chains looked HLA-restricted. Most TCR sequences showed up rarely, but some public TCRs showed up in many donors. Researchers reportedly found TCR beta sequences accurately predicted most subjects' HLA-A and HLA-B alleles. CMV serostatus was the only recorded immune exposure for donors.

The PCR used 60 Vbeta and 13 Jbeta primers. Generated by immunoSEQ multiplex PCR, the TCRdb table keeps only in-frame clones and is missing some. The sample totals approximately 130,000 clones. Material for sequencing was PBMCs. V usage is TRBV18 and J usage is TRBJ1-2; 8 positions match TRBD1. This sequence originates from a woman aged 60-75 years in good health and CMV-seronegative. The CDR3 is CASSHFEPGQDGYTF. As DNA, the CDR3 is TGTGCCAGCTCACACTTCGAACCGGGACAGGACGGCTACACCTTC.